The sequence of this T cell receptor beta chain was determined in a study of cytotoxic CD8 clonotypes in ibrutinib-treated CLL (dated by TCRdb to the early 2020s). Regarding the research as a whole: The cohort had 11 relapsed/refractory and more than 14 treatment-naive patients; around 17 were IGHV unmutated. Responses were partial in around 24 patients and complete in 2; after median approximately 5.5 years follow-up, about 15 stayed in remission and 12 progressed. Samples at response were collected after a median of approximately twelve months of treatment, with a range of about 6 to 36 months. Samples averaged 255,043 productive templates and tens of thousands of productive rearrangements. Of the approximately 86 participants in the trial, 25 to 30 had longitudinal samples available. Cryopreserved peripheral blood mononuclear cells were obtained before treatment, at response, and at either sustained remission or disease progression. Every sample from remission and from progressive disease was obtained while the patients were still on ibrutinib.

Results the study describes overall, beyond this receptor: Public clonotypes were rare and either shrank or stayed stable during treatment, and the rise in clonality at ibrutinib response reflected expansion of private clonotypes. At ibrutinib response clonality went up, during sustained remission it held steady, and at progression it dropped back toward baseline. Sampling times were not matched between patients in sustained remission and patients whose disease was progressing, and lymph node repertoires were not examined. Baseline clonality exceeded that of age-matched healthy donors and correlated strongly with circulating CD8+ T-cell counts.

On a MiSeq, deep resolution sequencing aimed for a depth between 1 in 1 million and 1 in 200,000 T cells, with each clonotype covered about 9.2x on average. TCR beta libraries were generated with the immunoSEQ hsTCRB Kit. The study's processing was this. ImmunoSEQ Data Assistant and ImmunoSEQ Analyzer were used for data analysis, and V, D and J genes were assigned according to IMGT definitions. Clonality was computed as one minus normalized Shannon entropy of productive rearrangement frequencies, ranging from 0 to 1. Only overrepresented clonotypes making up at least 0.05% of the repertoire of each patient were included in the public clonotype analysis. Some 13 age-matched healthy donor repertoires from immuneACCESS served as clonality controls. TCRdb holds this immuneACCESS table with in-frame rearrangements only. Some clones are missing; in checked studies, unresolved V genes explain under half, and the rest has no known cause. That table furnishes V, J and clone size, whereas the DNA furnished D and trimming. This sample holds about 120,000 clones; roughly 57% were observed only once. 35% to 40% of the sample comes from the top ten.

The germline V gene (reference sequence) sets CDR1 to LNHDA and CDR2 to SQIVND. The CDR3 contains 16 residues, cysteine and phenylalanine counted. This entry keeps only the CDR3 DNA: 48 bases, framed from base 1. The germline V and J ends show losses of 3 bases and 4 bases respectively, and no gene match explains 6 bases of the junction. The sample's time point label, decoded: 20 to 25 months on ibrutinib. Around 1.8 micrograms of genomic DNA were extracted from cryopreserved PBMCs for TCR beta library preparation. High-throughput TCR beta sequencing was performed on longitudinal blood samples from CLL patients receiving ibrutinib monotherapy. Patients were enrolled in a phase 2 open-label single-center ibrutinib monotherapy trial. Worth noting for this clone: What this receptor recognizes is not known. No much larger clonotype is one base removed from it; base qualities were not supplied.

The receptor was derived from a human donor with chronic lymphocytic leukemia. Recombination connected TRBV19 to TRBJ2-3; the central 11 bases match TRBD2. Sequenced here: PBMCs, sampled after 24 months of ibrutinib treatment. The CDR3 region: CASSISSGGTADTQYF. The DNA sequence is TGTGCCAGTAGTATCTCTAGCGGGGGGACCGCAGATACGCAGTATTTT.